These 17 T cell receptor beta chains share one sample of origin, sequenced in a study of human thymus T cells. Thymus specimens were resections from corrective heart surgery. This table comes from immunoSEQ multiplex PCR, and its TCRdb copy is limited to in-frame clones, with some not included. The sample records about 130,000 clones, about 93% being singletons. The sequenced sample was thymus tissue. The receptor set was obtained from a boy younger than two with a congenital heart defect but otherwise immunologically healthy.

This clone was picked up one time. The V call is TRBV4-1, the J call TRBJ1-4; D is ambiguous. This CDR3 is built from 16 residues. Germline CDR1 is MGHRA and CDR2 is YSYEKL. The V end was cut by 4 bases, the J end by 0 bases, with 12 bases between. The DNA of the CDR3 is TGCGCCAGCAGCCTTAGGACGGCCACAACTAATGAAAAACTGTTTTTT. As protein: CASSLRTATTNEKLFF.

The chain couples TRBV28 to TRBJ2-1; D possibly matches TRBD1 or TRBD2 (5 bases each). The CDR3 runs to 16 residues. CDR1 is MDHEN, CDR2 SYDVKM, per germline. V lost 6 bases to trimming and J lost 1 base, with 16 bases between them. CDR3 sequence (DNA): TGTGCCAGCAGCCGAGGGACCGCGGGTTCCTACAATGAGCAGTTCTTC. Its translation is CASSRGTAGSYNEQFF.

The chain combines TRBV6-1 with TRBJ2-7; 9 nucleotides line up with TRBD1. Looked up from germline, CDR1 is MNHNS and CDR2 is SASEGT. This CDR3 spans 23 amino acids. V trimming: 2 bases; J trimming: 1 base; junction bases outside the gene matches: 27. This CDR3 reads CASSEFCFPLDRGFGGFSYEQYF. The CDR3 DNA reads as TGTGCCAGCAGTGAATTCTGCTTCCCCTTGGACAGGGGTTTTGGGGGATTTTCCTACGAGCAGTACTTC.

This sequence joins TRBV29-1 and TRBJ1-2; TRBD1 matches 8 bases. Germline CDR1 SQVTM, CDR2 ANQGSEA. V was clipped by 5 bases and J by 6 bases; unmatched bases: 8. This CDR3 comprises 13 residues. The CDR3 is CSVSPGQENGYTF. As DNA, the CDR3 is TGCAGCGTTAGTCCGGGACAGGAAAATGGCTACACCTTC.

The CDR3 coding sequence is TGTGCCAGTAGTATGGGGGGGAACACTGAAGCTTTCTTT. This encodes CASSMGGNTEAFF. The chain carries TRBV19 and TRBJ1-1, with a tentative D call TRBD1 (5 bases). The CDR3 loop spans 13 amino acids. V was shortened by 3 bases and J by 1 base, with 6 bases between the two germline ends. Germline V lookup: CDR1 LNHDA, CDR2 SQIVND (reference sequence).

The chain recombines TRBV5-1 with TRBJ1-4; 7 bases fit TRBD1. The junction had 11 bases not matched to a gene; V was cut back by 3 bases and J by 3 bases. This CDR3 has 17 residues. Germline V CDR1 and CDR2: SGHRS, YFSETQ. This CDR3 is CASSYFPPGQSNEKLFF. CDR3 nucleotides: TGCGCCAGCAGCTATTTTCCGCCGGGACAGTCTAATGAAAAACTGTTTTTT.

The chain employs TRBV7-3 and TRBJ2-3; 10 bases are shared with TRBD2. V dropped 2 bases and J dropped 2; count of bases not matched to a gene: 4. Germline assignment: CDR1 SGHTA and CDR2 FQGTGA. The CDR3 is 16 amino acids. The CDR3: CASSLPAGGDTDTQYF. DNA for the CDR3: TGTGCCAGCAGCTTACCAGCGGGGGGGGACACAGATACGCAGTATTTT.

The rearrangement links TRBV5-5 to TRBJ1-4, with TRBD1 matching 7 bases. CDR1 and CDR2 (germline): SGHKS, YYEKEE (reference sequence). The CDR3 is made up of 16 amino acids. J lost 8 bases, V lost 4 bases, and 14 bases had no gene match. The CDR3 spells CASSIPRTGRKEKLFF. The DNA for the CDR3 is TGTGCCAGCAGCATCCCGAGGACAGGAAGGAAGGAAAAACTGTTTTTT. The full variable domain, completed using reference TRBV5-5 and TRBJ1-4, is DAGVTQSPTHLIKTRGQQVTLRCSPISGHKSVSWYQQVLGQGPQFIFQYYEKEERGRGNFPDRFSARQFPNYSSELNVNALLLGDSALYLCASSIPRTGRKEKLFFGSGTQLSVL.

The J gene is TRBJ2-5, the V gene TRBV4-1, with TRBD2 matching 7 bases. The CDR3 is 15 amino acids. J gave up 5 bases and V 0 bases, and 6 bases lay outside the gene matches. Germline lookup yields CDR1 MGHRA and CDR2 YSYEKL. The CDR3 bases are TGCGCCAGCAGCCAAGAACGCCTGGGGGGGGAGACCCAGTACTTC. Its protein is CASSQERLGGETQYF.

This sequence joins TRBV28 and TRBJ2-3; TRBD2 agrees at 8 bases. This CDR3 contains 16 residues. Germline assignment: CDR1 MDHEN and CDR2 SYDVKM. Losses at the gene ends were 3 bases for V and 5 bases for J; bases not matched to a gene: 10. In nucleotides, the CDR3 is TGTGCCAGCAGTTTTTTTAAAGAGACTAGCGAAGATACGCAGTATTTT. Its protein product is CASSFFKETSEDTQYF.

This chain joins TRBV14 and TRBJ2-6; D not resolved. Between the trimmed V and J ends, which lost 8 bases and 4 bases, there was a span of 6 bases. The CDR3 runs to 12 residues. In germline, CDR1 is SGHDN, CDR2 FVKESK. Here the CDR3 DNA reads TGTGCCAGCGCCTCGGGGGCCAACGTCCTGACTTTC. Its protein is CASASGANVLTF.

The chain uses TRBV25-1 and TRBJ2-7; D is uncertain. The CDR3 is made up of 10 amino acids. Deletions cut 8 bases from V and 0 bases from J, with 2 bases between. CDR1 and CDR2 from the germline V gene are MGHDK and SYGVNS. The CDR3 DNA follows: TGTGCCAGCCCCTCCTACGAGCAGTACTTC. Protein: CASPSYEQYF.

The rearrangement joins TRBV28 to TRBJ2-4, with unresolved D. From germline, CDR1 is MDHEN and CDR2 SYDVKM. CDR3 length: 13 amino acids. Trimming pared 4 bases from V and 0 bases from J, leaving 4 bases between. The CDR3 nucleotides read TGTGCCAGCAGTTGGTTAGCCAAAAACATTCAGTACTTC. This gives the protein CASSWLAKNIQYF.

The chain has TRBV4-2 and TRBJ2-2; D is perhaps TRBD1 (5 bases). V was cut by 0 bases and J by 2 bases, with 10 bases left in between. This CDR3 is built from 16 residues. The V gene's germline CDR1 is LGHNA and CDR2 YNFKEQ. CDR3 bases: TGTGCCAGCAGCCAAGATAAGGGGCTCAACACCGGGGAGCTGTTTTTT. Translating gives CASSQDKGLNTGELFF.

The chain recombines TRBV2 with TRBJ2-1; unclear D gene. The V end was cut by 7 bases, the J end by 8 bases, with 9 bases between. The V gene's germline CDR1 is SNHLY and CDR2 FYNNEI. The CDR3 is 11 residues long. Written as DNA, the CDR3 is TGTGCCAGCATCGCAGGTTATGAGCAGTTCTTC. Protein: CASIAGYEQFF.

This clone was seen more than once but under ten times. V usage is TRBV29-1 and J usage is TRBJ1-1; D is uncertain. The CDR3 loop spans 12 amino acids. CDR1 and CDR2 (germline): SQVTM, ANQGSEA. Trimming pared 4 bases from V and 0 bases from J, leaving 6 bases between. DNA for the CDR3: TGCAGCGTTGGCCTGATGAACACTGAAGCTTTCTTT. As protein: CSVGLMNTEAFF.

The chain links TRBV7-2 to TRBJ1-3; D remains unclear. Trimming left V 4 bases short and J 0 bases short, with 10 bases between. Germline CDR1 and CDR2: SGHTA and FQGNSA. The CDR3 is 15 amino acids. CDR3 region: CASSSRAFSGNTIYF. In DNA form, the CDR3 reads TGTGCCAGCAGCTCGAGGGCGTTCTCTGGAAACACCATATATTTT.